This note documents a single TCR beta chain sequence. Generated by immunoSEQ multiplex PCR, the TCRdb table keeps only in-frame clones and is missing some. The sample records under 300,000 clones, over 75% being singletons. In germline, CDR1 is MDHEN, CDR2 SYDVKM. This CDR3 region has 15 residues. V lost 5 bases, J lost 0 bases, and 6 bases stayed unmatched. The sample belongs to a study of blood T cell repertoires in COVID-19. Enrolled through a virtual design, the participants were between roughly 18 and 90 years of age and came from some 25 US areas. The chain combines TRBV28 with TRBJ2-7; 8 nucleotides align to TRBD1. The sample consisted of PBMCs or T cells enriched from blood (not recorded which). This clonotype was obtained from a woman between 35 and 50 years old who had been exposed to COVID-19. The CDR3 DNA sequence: TGTGCCAGCAGTCGCGGACAGGGTAGCTCCTACGAGCAGTACTTC. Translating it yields CASSRGQGSSYEQYF.